This TCR beta chain was observed in a study of response to subunit inactivated influenza vaccine (dated by TCRdb to the late 2010s). Study-wide context: Deep quantitative T cell receptor repertoire profiling was used in the study to track responses to a trivalent subunit inactivated influenza vaccine. General study outcomes and caveats: The authors suggested that each seasonal influenza vaccination may recruit only a limited number of new T cells.

About this clonotype: The target of this receptor is not known. The input lacks base qualities; no much larger clone sits a single base away.

The library was obtained by RT-PCR. The run used an Illumina HiSeq 2500. The public reads were run again by TCRdb, first through fastp at Q25 and then through MiXCR, and only productive beta chains were kept. Each CDR3 protein gets just one entry, which takes the most common genes and DNA from the rows behind it. The sample has 860,000 or so distinct CDR3 sequences on record, 21% of them singletons. About 9.4% of the sample lies in the top ten. V is shortened by 5 bases, J by 1 base, and the region joining them spans 15 bases. Sequences SGHNT (CDR1) and YYREEE (CDR2) are obtained from the germline V gene (reference sequence). Counted from cysteine to phenylalanine, this CDR3 has 15 amino acids. Only the CDR3 part of the read is kept: 45 bases, read in frame from the first base.

Source: PBMCs from blood, taken 4 to 6 days after vaccination. The TCR originated in a middle-aged man who received an inactivated influenza vaccine. Donor details come from another sample of the same person, matched by shared clones. The rearranged chain carries TRBV5-4 and TRBJ2-5, with the D gene too uncertain to name. The DNA sequence is as follows: TGTGCCAGCAGTTTCCGTACAAGGATCCAAGAGACCCAGTACTTC. This is translated as CASSFRTRIQETQYF.